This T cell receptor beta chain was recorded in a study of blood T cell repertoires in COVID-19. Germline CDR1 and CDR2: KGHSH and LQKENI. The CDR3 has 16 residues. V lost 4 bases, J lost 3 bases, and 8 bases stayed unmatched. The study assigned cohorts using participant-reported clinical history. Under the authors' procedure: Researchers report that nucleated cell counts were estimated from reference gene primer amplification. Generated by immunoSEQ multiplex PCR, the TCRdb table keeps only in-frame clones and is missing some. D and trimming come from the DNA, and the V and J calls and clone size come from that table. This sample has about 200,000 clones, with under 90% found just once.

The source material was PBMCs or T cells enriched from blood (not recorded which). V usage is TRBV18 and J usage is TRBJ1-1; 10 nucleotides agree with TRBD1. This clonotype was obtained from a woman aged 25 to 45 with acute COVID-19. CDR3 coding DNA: TGTGCCAGCTCACGTAGACAGGGGGCGGCGGACACTGAAGCTTTCTTT. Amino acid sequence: CASSRRQGAADTEAFF.